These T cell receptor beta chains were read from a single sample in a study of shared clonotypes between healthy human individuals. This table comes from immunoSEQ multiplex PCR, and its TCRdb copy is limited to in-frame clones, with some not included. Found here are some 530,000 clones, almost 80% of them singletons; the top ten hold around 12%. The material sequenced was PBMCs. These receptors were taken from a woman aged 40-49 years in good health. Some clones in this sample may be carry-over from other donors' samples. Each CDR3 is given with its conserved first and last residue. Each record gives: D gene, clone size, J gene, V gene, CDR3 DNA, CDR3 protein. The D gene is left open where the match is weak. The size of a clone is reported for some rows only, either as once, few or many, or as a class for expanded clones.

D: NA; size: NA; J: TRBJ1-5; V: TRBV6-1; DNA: TGTGCCAGCATATTGGGCGCAAGGGGCAATCAGCCCCAGCATTTT; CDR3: CASILGARGNQPQHF
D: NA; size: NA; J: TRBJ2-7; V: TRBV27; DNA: TGTGCCAGCAGTTTTACCGGGGACTTCCCCTACGAGCAGTACTTC; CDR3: CASSFTGDFPYEQYF
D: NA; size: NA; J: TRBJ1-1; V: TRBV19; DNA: TGTGCCAGTAGTTTTAGACAGTTTCAAACTGAAGCTTTCTTT; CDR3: CASSFRQFQTEAFF
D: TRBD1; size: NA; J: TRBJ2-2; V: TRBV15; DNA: TGTGCCACCAGCAAGGACAGGGCCGCCGGGGAGCTGTTTTTT; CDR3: CATSKDRAAGELFF
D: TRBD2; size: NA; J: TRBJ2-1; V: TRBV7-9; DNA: TGTGCCAGCAGCCCTAGAAGGACTAGCGGGTCTCCTCCCTACAATGAGCAGTTCTTC; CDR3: CASSPRRTSGSPPYNEQFF
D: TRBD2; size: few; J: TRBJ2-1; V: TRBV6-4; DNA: TGTGCCAGCAGTGACTCGGCTAGCGGGGGAAACAATGAGCAGTTCTTC; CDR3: CASSDSASGGNNEQFF
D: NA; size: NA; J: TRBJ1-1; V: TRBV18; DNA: TGTGCCAGCTCACTCGAATCAGGGACCAAGGAAGGTTTCTTT; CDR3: CASSLESGTKEGFF
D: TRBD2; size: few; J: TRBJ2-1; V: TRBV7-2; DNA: TGTGCCAGCAGCTCGACGGGACTAGCAAATGAGCAGTTCTTC; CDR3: CASSSTGLANEQFF
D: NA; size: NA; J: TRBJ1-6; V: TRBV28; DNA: TGTGCCAGCAGCGACAGGCCCCTGGGGTCACCCCTCCACTTT; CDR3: CASSDRPLGSPLHF
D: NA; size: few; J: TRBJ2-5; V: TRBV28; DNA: TGTGCCAGCAGCCTACTAGACCTACAAGAGACCCAGTACTTC; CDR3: CASSLLDLQETQYF
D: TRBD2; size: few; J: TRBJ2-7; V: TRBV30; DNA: TGTGCCTGGACCAGTGGACTAGCGGGAGAGGACGAGCAGTACTTC; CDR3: CAWTSGLAGEDEQYF
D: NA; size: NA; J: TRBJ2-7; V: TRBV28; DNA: TGTGCCAGCAGTTCAAAGAGCTCCTACGAGCAGTACTTC; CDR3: CASSSKSSYEQYF
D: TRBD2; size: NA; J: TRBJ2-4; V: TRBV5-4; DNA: TGTGCCAGCAGCTTGGCCCTAGCGGGGGTAGAAAACATTCAGTACTTC; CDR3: CASSLALAGVENIQYF
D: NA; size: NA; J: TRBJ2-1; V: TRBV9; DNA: TGTGCCAGCAGCGTTGCGGGATCCTACAATGAGCAGTTCTTC; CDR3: CASSVAGSYNEQFF
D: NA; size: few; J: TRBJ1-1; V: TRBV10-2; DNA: TGCGCCAGCACCAAGGGACTTCGCGGGACTGAAGCTTTCTTT; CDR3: CASTKGLRGTEAFF
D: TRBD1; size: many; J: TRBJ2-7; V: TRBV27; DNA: TGTGCCAGCAGTACCCGACAGGGGCCAGAAGACGAGCAGTACTTC; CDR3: CASSTRQGPEDEQYF
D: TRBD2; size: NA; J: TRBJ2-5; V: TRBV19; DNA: TGTGCCAGTAGGCCCGGACTAGCGATTGAGACCCAGTACTTC; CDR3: CASRPGLAIETQYF
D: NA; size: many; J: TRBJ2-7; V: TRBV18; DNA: TGTGCCAGCTCACCATCCTGGGACACCTACGAGCAGTACTTC; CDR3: CASSPSWDTYEQYF
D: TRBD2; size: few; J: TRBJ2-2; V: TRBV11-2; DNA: TGTGCCAGCAGCTTATTTAGCGGGAGTCGAGTTACCGGGGAGCTGTTTTTT; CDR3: CASSLFSGSRVTGELFF
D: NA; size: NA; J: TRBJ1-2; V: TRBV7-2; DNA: TGTGCCAGCAGCTTTTTCTGGGGCAGGAGAAACTATGGCTACACCTTC; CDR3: CASSFFWGRRNYGYTF
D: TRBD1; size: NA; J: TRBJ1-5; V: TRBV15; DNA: TGTGCCACCAGCAGGGACAGGGTAGTGAATCAGCCCCAGCATTTT; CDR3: CATSRDRVVNQPQHF
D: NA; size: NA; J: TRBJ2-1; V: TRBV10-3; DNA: TGTGCCATCACTTCCCTAGAGGATAATGAGCAGTTCTTC; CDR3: CAITSLEDNEQFF
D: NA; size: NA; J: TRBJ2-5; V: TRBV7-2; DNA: TGTGCCAGCAGCTCCAGGGGAGAGACCCAGTACTTC; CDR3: CASSSRGETQYF
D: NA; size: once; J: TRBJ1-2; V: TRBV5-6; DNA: TGTGCCAGCAGCTATAAGGGGTATGGCTACACCTTC; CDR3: CASSYKGYGYTF
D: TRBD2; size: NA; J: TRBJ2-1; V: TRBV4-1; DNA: TGCGCCAGCAGCCAACTGGCCAGCGGGAGAGGGGGTCCGGTCAATGAGCAGTTCTTC; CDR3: CASSQLASGRGGPVNEQFF
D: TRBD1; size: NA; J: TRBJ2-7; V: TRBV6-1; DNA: TGTGCCAGCAGAGGGACAGGGAGTCAGTACTTC; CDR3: CASRGTGSQYF
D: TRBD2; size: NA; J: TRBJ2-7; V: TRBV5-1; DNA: TGCGCCAGCAGCCCCCCGGCTAGCGGCTACGAGCAGTACTTC; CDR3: CASSPPASGYEQYF
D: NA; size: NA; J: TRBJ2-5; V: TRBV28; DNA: TGTGCCAGCAGTTTATCCGTGGGACAAGAGACCCAGTACTTC; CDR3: CASSLSVGQETQYF
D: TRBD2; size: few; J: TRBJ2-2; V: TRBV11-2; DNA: TGTGCCAGCAGCTTACAGACTAGCGCCGGGGAGCTGTTTTTT; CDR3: CASSLQTSAGELFF
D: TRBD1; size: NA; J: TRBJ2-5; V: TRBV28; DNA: TGTGCCAGCAGAATACTACGAGGGGGCGGAGAGACCCAGTACTTC; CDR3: CASRILRGGGETQYF
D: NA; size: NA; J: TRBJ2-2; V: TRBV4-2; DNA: TGTGCCAGCAGCCAAGATAGGGCCGGGGAGCTGTTTTTT; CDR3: CASSQDRAGELFF
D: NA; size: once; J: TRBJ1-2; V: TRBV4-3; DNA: TGCGCCAGCAGCCACCTTCGGCCAGGGATAGGCTATGGCTACACCTTC; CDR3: CASSHLRPGIGYGYTF
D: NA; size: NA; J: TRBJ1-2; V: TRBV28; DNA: TGTGCCAGCGAGGGTGGGCAACCCTATGGCTACACCTTC; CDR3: CASEGGQPYGYTF
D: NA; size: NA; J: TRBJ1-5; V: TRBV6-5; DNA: TGTGCCAGCAGCCCGACGGCCAATCAGCCCCAGCATTTT; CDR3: CASSPTANQPQHF
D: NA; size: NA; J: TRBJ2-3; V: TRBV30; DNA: TGTGCCTGGAGTGTGACGGGGGGCACAGATACGCAGTATTTT; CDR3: CAWSVTGGTDTQYF
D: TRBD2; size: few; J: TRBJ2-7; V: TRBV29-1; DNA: TGCAGCGTTCTTGGGGGGACTAGCGCGAGGGTTTACGAGCAGTACTTC; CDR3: CSVLGGTSARVYEQYF
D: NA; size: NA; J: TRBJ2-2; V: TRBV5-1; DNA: TGCGCCAGCAGCTCAGCGACGGGGAACACCGGGGAGCTGTTTTTT; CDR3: CASSSATGNTGELFF
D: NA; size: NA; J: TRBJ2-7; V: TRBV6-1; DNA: TGTGCCAGCAGTGGGACAGCAGACTCCTACGAGCAGTACTTC; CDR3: CASSGTADSYEQYF
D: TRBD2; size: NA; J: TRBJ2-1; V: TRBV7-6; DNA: TGTGCCAGCAGCTTAGTGCGGGAGGCTGGCAATGAGCAGTTCTTC; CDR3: CASSLVREAGNEQFF
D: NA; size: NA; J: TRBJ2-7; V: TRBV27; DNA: TGTGCCAGCAGCCCACGGGACTCCCGTCGGGGGCAGTACTTC; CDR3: CASSPRDSRRGQYF
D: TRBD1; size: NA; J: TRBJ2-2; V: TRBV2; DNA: TGTGCCAGCTCCCGGGACAGGGGGACCGGGGAGCTGTTTTTT; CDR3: CASSRDRGTGELFF
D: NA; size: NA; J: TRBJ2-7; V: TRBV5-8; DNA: TGTGCCAGCAGCTTGGACGGCCTTAGGTGGCCTAGAGGCTACGAGCAGTACTTC; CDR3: CASSLDGLRWPRGYEQYF
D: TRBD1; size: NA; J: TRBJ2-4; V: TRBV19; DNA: TGTGCCAGTAGTAATACAGGGGCCAGGAGAAACATTCAGTACTTC; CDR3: CASSNTGARRNIQYF
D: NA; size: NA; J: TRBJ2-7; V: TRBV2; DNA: TGTGCCAGCAGTGAGTCGTGGGACGGCTTCGACGAGCAGTACTTC; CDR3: CASSESWDGFDEQYF